This entry describes one T cell receptor beta chain. Its antigen is not identified. V lost 4 bases, J lost 3 bases, and 1 base stayed unmatched. This CDR3 spans 14 amino acids. Germline CDR1 is SGHDN and CDR2 is FVKESK. This entry belongs to a study of OX40 agonist ivuxolimab in advanced cancers. General study results and limits: In the 0.1-3.0 mg/kg groups, partial responders showed among the lowest expansion.

The method was immunoSEQ multiplex PCR; TCRdb's version includes in-frame clones alone and lacks a portion of them. Here the sample spans some 40,000 clones, 85% being singletons. Sequencing was performed on CD4+ or CD8+ T cells sorted from blood, taken in a trial of the OX40 agonist ivuxolimab. This chain joins TRBV14 and TRBJ2-7; 12 bases align to TRBD2. The receptor's source is an adult with an advanced solid tumor such as melanoma, head and neck, liver or kidney cancer. This CDR3 is CASSRLAGVYEQYF. CDR3 nucleotide sequence: TGTGCCAGCAGCCGACTAGCGGGAGTCTACGAGCAGTACTTC.